The entry that follows covers one T cell receptor beta chain sequence. Its antigen is not known. 13 Jbeta primers and 60 Vbeta primers were used for the PCR. Method: immunoSEQ multiplex PCR; TCRdb's copy keeps in-frame clones and lacks some. The table includes about 210,000 clones, roughly 86% detected once. The sample comes from a study of cytomegalovirus exposure and HLA in healthy donors. General observations from the study: Several of the most significant clusters appeared linked to common viral pathogens, based on a later analysis. The availability of immune exposure information extended only to CMV serostatus. Based on reports, TCR beta sequences accurately predicted HLA-A and HLA-B alleles for most subjects.

Each donor was healthy, and each was a bone marrow donor. This CDR3 is built from 14 residues. The V gene's germline CDR1 is GTSNPN and CDR2 SVGIG (reference sequence). After removal of 0 bases from V and 4 bases from J, the junction contained 3 bases not matched to a gene. The genes are TRBV30 and TRBJ2-5; 9 bases fit TRBD2. What was sequenced was PBMCs. This receptor was taken from a man aged 40-49 years in good health and CMV-seropositive. The CDR3 DNA follows: TGTGCCTGGAGTGTTGGCGGGAGGGGAGAGACCCAGTACTTC. Amino acids: CAWSVGGRGETQYF.